The clone carrying this TCR beta chain was counted a few times. What it recognizes is unknown. These data originate in a study of blood T cells in healthy people across ages. Looking at the study overall: Template switching retrieved approximately one barcoded beta molecule for each two T cells. Regarding the study as a whole: Compared with aged donors, long-lived donors showed fewer expanded clones, suggesting selection.

Combining a sample-barcoded 5' primer with a J-beta primer mix, a second PCR ran for 7 to 11 cycles. Each cDNA molecule was tagged by a template-switch adaptor that had 12 random nucleotides. TCRdb ran MiXCR on the 5' RACE reads and lists one entry per CDR3 protein. The sample yields about 1.1 million distinct CDR3 sequences, 35% to 40% seen once. This TCR came from a man between 18 and 35 years old in good health. Sequencing input: blood.

Written as DNA, the CDR3 is TGTGCCAGCAGCGTAGGATCGGGGGAGACAGATACGCAGTATTTT. Its translation is CASSVGSGETDTQYF. The genes are TRBV9 and TRBJ2-3; D is perhaps TRBD2 (6 bases). Germline CDR1 SGDLS, CDR2 YYNGEE. The CDR3 has 15 residues. Trimming shortened V by 0 bases and J by 3 bases, and 11 bases separated the two germline ends.